This T cell receptor (beta chain) was sequenced for a study of blood T cell repertoires in COVID-19. Study background: The origin of the acute and convalescent COVID-19 samples was the United States, Italy and Spain. From T cells, B-cell-depleted T cells, or PBMCs came the material, which was cDNA or gDNA.

The CDR3 has 13 amino acids. V lost 6 bases and J lost 6, with 11 bases in between. Germline loops: CDR1 SGHNT, CDR2 YENEEA. As processed by the authors: Estimation of nucleated cell counts was performed using reference gene primer amplification. The method was immunoSEQ multiplex PCR; TCRdb's version includes in-frame clones alone and lacks a portion of them. V, J and clone size reflect that table, while D and trimming were determined from the DNA. The sample includes 350,000 to 450,000 clones, about 89% of them seen just once. This clone appeared a few times. Other DNA sequences within the sample encode an identical CDR3.

The sequence derives from a woman aged 40 to 55 with COVID-19, enrolled during active disease. This chain joins TRBV11-3 and TRBJ2-2, with a weak D call TRBD1 (6 bases). Sequencing input: peripheral blood. This CDR3 reads CASSHRDPGELFF. The CDR3 DNA is TGTGCCAGCAGTCACAGGGACCCCGGGGAGCTGTTTTTT. The variable domain in full, with the rest retrieved from reference TRBV11-3 and TRBJ2-2, is EAGVVQSPRYKIIEKKQPVAFWCNPISGHNTLYWYLQNLGQGPELLIRYENEEAVDDSQLPKDRFSAERLKGVDSTLKIQPAELGDSAVYLCASSHRDPGELFFGEGSRLTVL.